This T cell receptor (beta chain) was recorded in a study of blood T cells in healthy people across ages. A second roughly 7 to 11 cycle PCR used barcoded and J-beta primers. No fewer than 3 million CDR3-containing paired-end reads came from each sample. TCRdb re-called the 5' RACE reads through MiXCR, storing one row per CDR3 protein. The sample includes more than 1.4 million distinct CDR3 sequences, 35% to 45% seen only once; the top ten take 7.9%. With regard to this clonotype: Its antigen remains unidentified.

Findings and limits, study-wide: Diversity estimated from one million T cells was considered an underestimate. Both naive CD4+ cell counts and diversity were greater in long-lived donors than in aged donors.

Germline-derived CDR1 and CDR2 are MNHEY and SVGAGI. The length of the CDR3 is 16 residues. Between the trimmed V and J ends, which lost 6 bases and 3 bases, there was a span of 20 bases. The receptor comes from a woman aged 18-29 years in good health. The chain is built from TRBV6-5 and TRBJ2-5; D tentatively fits TRBD1 or TRBD2 (5 bases each). The material sequenced was blood. The CDR3 sequence: CASSPLGGAGEETQYF. In nucleotides, the CDR3 is TGTGCCAGCAGCCCTCTCGGTGGGGCCGGGGAAGAGACCCAGTACTTC.